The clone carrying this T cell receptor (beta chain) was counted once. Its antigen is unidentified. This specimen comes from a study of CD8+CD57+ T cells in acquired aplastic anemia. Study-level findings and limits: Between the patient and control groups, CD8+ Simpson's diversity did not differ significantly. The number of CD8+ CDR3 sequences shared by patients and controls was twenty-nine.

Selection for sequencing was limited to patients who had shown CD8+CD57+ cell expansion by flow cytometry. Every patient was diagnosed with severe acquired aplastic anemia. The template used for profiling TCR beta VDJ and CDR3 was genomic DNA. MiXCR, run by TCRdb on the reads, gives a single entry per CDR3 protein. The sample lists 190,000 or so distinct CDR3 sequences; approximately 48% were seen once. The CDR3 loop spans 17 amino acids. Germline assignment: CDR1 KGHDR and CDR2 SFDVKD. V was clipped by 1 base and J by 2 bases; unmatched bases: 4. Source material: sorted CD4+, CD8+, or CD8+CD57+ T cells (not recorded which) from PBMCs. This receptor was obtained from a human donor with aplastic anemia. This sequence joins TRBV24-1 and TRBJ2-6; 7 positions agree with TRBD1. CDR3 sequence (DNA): TGTGCCACCAGTGATTTACCCCAGGGGGCTGGGGCCAACGTCCTGACTTTC. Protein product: CATSDLPQGAGANVLTF.